The rows below give T cell receptor beta chains drawn from one sample of a study of a mutant IDH1 vaccine in newly diagnosed glioma. Their recognized antigens are unknown. Sequenced by immunoSEQ multiplex PCR; TCRdb stores in-frame clones only, minus some. The sample includes tens of thousands of clones, about nine tenths of them seen just once. The sequencing here drew on PBMCs, taken from a glioma patient whose treatment included an IDH1 peptide vaccine. The origin of the receptors is a man aged 35 to 55 with glioma. Each CDR3 is given with its conserved first and last residue. A D gene is named only where the DNA matches it firmly. Size values are once, few and many counts, or a class for expanded clones, and some rows have none.

TRBV6-5,TRBJ2-7,.,.,CASRPDRSSYEQYF,TGTGCCAGCAGACCCGACAGGAGCTCCTACGAGCAGTACTTC
TRBV6-1,TRBJ2-3,.,.,CASSEWQKPDTQYF,TGTGCCAGCAGTGAGTGGCAGAAACCAGATACGCAGTATTTT
TRBV6-5,TRBJ2-2,.,.,CASSYSGQVAGELFF,TGTGCCAGCAGTTACTCGGGCCAGGTAGCCGGAGAGCTGTTTTTT
TRBV7-2,TRBJ2-1,.,.,CASSQDQNNNEQFF,TGTGCCAGCAGCCAGGACCAGAACAACAATGAGCAGTTCTTC
TRBV19,TRBJ1-1,.,few,CATKKNTEAFF,TGTGCCACTAAAAAGAACACTGAAGCTTTCTTT
TRBV7-2,TRBJ2-7,TRBD2,.,CASSPQVGQGGVEQYF,TGTGCCAGCAGCCCCCAAGTTGGGCAGGGAGGGGTCGAGCAGTACTTC
TRBV4-2,TRBJ2-7,TRBD2,.,CASSQARLAEREQYF,TGTGCCAGCAGCCAAGCCCGACTAGCCGAGAGGGAGCAGTACTTC
TRBV20-1,TRBJ2-3,.,.,CSPLGTDTQYF,TGCAGTCCCCTCGGCACAGATACGCAGTATTTT
TRBV4-1,TRBJ2-7,TRBD1,.,CASSHTGTGVYEQYF,TGCGCCAGCAGCCATACCGGGACAGGGGTTTACGAGCAGTACTTC
TRBV18,TRBJ2-1,.,.,CASSRGNEQFF,TGTGCCAGCTCACGGGGCAATGAGCAGTTCTTC
TRBV6-4,TRBJ2-4,.,.,CASMGTGYLAKNIQYF,TGTGCCAGCATGGGGACTGGCTACCTAGCCAAAAACATTCAGTACTTC
TRBV6-4,TRBJ2-3,.,.,CASSEQWGATDTQYF,TGTGCCAGCAGTGAACAGTGGGGGGCCACAGATACGCAGTATTTT
TRBV18,TRBJ2-3,TRBD1,.,CASSPTGGTDTQYF,TGTGCCAGCTCACCTACAGGGGGAACAGATACGCAGTATTTT
TRBV7-9,TRBJ1-2,.,.,CASTPGPPGYTF,TGTGCCAGCACCCCAGGCCCCCCCGGCTACACCTTC